These 9 T cell receptor beta chains were all obtained from the same sample, sequenced in a study of T cell responses to AZD1222 COVID-19 vaccine. TCRdb keeps only in-frame clones here, not all; method: immunoSEQ multiplex PCR. The data show over 95,000 clones, with approximately 91% seen just once and 4.5% held by the top ten. The sample in question was peripheral blood, obtained on day 0 of AZD1222 vaccination. The receptors derive from an adult in good health.

The chain carries TRBV7-9 and TRBJ2-3; a weak D match, TRBD1 (6 bases). V gave up 3 bases and J gave up 4 bases, with 14 bases separating them. The CDR3 has 15 amino acids. Germline V gene lookup returns CDR1 SEHNR and CDR2 FQNEAQ (reference sequence). The CDR3 loop reads CASSFRGQGSDTQYF. DNA of the CDR3: TGTGCCAGCAGCTTTCGCGGGCAGGGGTCAGATACGCAGTATTTT.

In this sample, this clone turned up a few times. V gene TRBV6-5 combines with J gene TRBJ1-6, with D maybe TRBD1 (5 bases). Trimming took off 5 bases at V and 7 bases at J, with 12 bases between the two ends. The CDR3 covers 14 residues. CDR1 is MNHEY and CDR2 is SVGAGI in the germline V gene. Here the CDR3 reads CASSPWRGNSPLHF. CDR3 DNA: TGTGCCAGCAGTCCCTGGAGGGGCAATTCACCCCTCCACTTT.

The DNA for the CDR3 is TGTGCCACCGAGCGACAGGGGGACGGGAGGGAGCTGTTTTTT. This encodes CATERQGDGRELFF. The chain joins TRBV24-1 to TRBJ2-2; TRBD1 aligns across 9 bases. J was trimmed by 9 bases and V by 9 bases; bases with no gene match: 10. This CDR3 region has 14 residues. From germline, CDR1 is KGHDR and CDR2 SFDVKD.

The V call is TRBV5-1, the J call TRBJ2-5, with D possibly being TRBD1 (5 bases). CDR1 and CDR2 (germline): SGHRS, YFSETQ. This CDR3 has 16 residues. V was clipped by 4 bases and J by 5 bases, with 21 bases between them. CDR3 bases: TGCGCCAGCAGCGGGTCAAGGGGTGGTAGGTCGGAGACCCAGTACTTC. Its translation: CASSGSRGGRSETQYF. Combining the CDR3 with reference TRBV5-1 and TRBJ2-5 gives the whole variable domain KAGVTQTPRYLIKTRGQQVTLSCSPISGHRSVSWYQQTPGQGLQFLFEYFSETQRNKGNFPGRFSGRQFSNSRSEMNVSTLELGDSALYLCASSGSRGGRSETQYFGPGTRLLVL.

CDR3 region: CSVPRGGQETEAFF. The CDR3 DNA follows: TGCAGCGTTCCCCGGGGGGGGCAGGAAACTGAAGCTTTCTTT. This chain links TRBV29-1 with TRBJ1-1; D is possibly TRBD1 (6 bases). With 5 bases removed from V and 5 bases from J, the gap between germline ends came to 18 bases. Per the germline V gene, CDR1 is SQVTM and CDR2 is ANQGSEA. The CDR3 runs 14 residues.

The chain combines TRBV19 with TRBJ2-2; perhaps TRBD2 as D (6 bases). Between the trimmed V and J ends, which lost 5 bases and 4 bases, there was a span of 17 bases. The CDR3 is made up of 16 amino acids. The germline V gene encodes CDR1 LNHDA and CDR2 SQIVND (reference sequence). The CDR3 loop reads CASSSVRLDLTGELFF. The CDR3 region has the DNA TGTGCCAGTAGTTCCGTTCGACTAGATCTCACCGGGGAGCTGTTTTTT.

The V call is TRBV4-1, the J call TRBJ1-1, with D maybe TRBD1 (6 bases). Trimming took off 0 bases at V and 14 bases at J, with 10 bases between the two ends. CDR3 length equals 11 residues. Germline CDR1 reads MGHRA; CDR2 reads YSYEKL. CDR3 in DNA: TGCGCCAGCAGCCAAGACGGGACACTATTCTTT. It is translated as CASSQDGTLFF.

This clone was found many times. This sequence joins TRBV6-4 and TRBJ2-2, with 8 nucleotides matching TRBD1. The CDR3 loop spans 15 amino acids. The ends lost 0 bases at V and 3 bases at J; junction bases unmatched: 0. Germline CDR1 and CDR2: MRHNA and SNTAGT. CDR3 sequence (DNA): TGTGCCAGCAGTGACTCGGACAGGGACACCGGGGAGCTGTTTTTT. This encodes CASSDSDRDTGELFF.

The J gene is TRBJ1-4, the V gene TRBV5-1; the D is unclear. Germline-derived CDR1 and CDR2 are SGHRS and YFSETQ. V lost 2 bases to trimming and J lost 3 bases, with 11 bases between them. This CDR3 contains 15 residues. The CDR3: CASSLTGMANEKLFF. As DNA, the CDR3 is TGCGCCAGCAGCTTAACGGGGATGGCTAATGAAAAACTGTTTTTT.